This entry is about one T cell receptor (beta chain). This clone's antigen is unknown. The sample holds no much larger clone one base away, and base qualities are not on file. These data are taken from a study of blood T cell repertoires in COVID-19 (dated by TCRdb to the early 2020s). Describing the broader study: Samples from collaborators originated in the United States, Italy and Spain and spanned both the acute and convalescent phases of COVID-19. The prospective study material was composed of cDNA or gDNA derived from T cells, B-cell-depleted T cells, or PBMCs. Subjects who had been exposed to COVID-19, were actively infected with it, or had recovered from it provided the deeply sampled blood TCRbeta repertoires that made up the dataset. A freely available public database, intended as a resource for researchers studying the immune response to SARS-CoV-2, is where the repertoires were released. The samples were drawn from two sources: the first 160 participants of the ongoing ImmuneRACE study, and about 1,300 subjects contributed by 6 global collaborators. Nearly every sample came with metadata listing a de-identified subject ID, COVID-19 status, age in years and sex. Where available, HLA class I and class II types were taken from metadata supplied by the sample provider and were not determined by assay-based typing.

Summary of the overall study and its limitations: The quantity of clinical and demographic metadata differed by source and by participant and was supplied without curation.

From cysteine to phenylalanine, the CDR3 is 13 amino acids long. Only the CDR3 portion is preserved as DNA: 39 bases, with reading frame beginning at the first base. Looking up the germline V gene yields CDR1 SGHTA and CDR2 FQGTGA. Deletion took 5 bases off V and 4 bases off J, with a span of 9 bases between the germline ends. TCRbeta CDR3 regions were amplified from genomic DNA by means of the immunoSEQ Assay, a bias-controlled multiplex PCR. In the authors' own workflow: The number of nucleated cells in each sample was estimated from the amplification of reference gene primers within the assay. Sequence reads were collapsed and filtered to measure the absolute abundance of every unique TCRbeta CDR3 rearrangement. For each sample, productive Simpson clonality was calculated as the square root of Simpson's diversity index across productive rearrangements. TCRdb retrieved this table from immuneACCESS and kept in-frame rearrangements only. Not all clones are present; in checked studies, unresolved V genes account for under half, and no reason is known for the remainder. V, J and clone size are taken as reported in that table, and D and trimming were inferred from the DNA itself. Recorded for this sample are 220,000 or so clones; around 80% of them occurred a single time. About 5.5% of the sample comes from the top ten.

Collaborating institutions collected whole blood in K2EDTA tubes following their own protocols. For TCRbeta analysis, collaborators shipped samples as frozen whole blood, isolated PBMCs, or DNA extracted from either of those sample types. Recombination linked TRBV7-3 to TRBJ2-1; matching of 6 bases hints at TRBD1 as the D gene. The receptor was derived from an older woman with acute or convalescent COVID-19. The specimen sequenced was peripheral blood. Here is the DNA: TGTGCCAGCAGCCCGGACAGTTACAATGAGCAGTTCTTC. The encoded protein is CASSPDSYNEQFF.